This is a list of T cell receptor beta chains from one sample in a study of technical replicates of blood from a few donors. The protocol was immunoSEQ multiplex PCR, while the TCRdb copy is restricted to in-frame clones and leaves out a portion. The data hold approximately 75,000 clones, with about 94% observed a single time. Sequenced sample: T cells isolated from PBMCs. The origin of the receptors is a human donor in good health. Both conserved end residues are part of each CDR3. The order of the fields is J gene, D gene, V gene, clone size, CDR3 protein, CDR3 DNA. The D gene is left open where the match is weak. Only some rows state a clone size, as once, few, many or a class for expanded clones.

>TRBJ1-4|-|TRBV6-6|-
CASSYAVNEKLFF
TGTGCCAGCAGTTACGCAGTTAATGAAAAACTGTTTTTT
>TRBJ1-2|-|TRBV29-1|-
CSVVIGGAHGYTF
TGCAGCGTTGTAATAGGGGGGGCGCATGGCTACACCTTC
>TRBJ2-3|TRBD2|TRBV29-1|-
CSVGISGSADTQYF
TGCAGCGTCGGCATTAGCGGGAGCGCAGATACGCAGTATTTT
>TRBJ1-1|-|TRBV14|-
CASSQLQGFTEAFF
TGTGCCAGCAGCCAGCTACAGGGTTTCACTGAAGCTTTCTTT
>TRBJ2-5|TRBD2|TRBV19|-
CASSIGTSLGETQYF
TGTGCCAGTAGTATTGGGACTAGTCTAGGTGAGACCCAGTACTTC
>TRBJ2-1|TRBD2|TRBV18|-
CASSPTSGSIWEQFF
TGTGCCAGCTCCCCGACTAGCGGGAGTATTTGGGAGCAGTTCTTC
>TRBJ1-4|-|TRBV30|-
CASSMRQEGEKLFF
TGTGCCTCTTCGATGAGGCAGGAGGGCGAAAAACTGTTTTTT
>TRBJ1-2|-|TRBV18|-
CASSPNGPPETLLYGYTF
TGTGCCAGCTCACCAAATGGCCCTCCGGAGACCCTCCTCTATGGCTACACCTTC
>TRBJ1-1|TRBD1|TRBV7-9|-
CASTGGTEAFF
TGTGCCAGCACAGGGGGCACTGAAGCTTTCTTT
>TRBJ2-7|TRBD2|TRBV6-1|-
CASSVSGTRYYEQYF
TGTGCCAGCAGCGTATCCGGGACTAGATACTACGAGCAGTACTTC
>TRBJ2-1|-|TRBV15|-
CATSAGSGFYNEQFF
TGTGCCACCAGCGCTGGTAGCGGCTTCTACAATGAGCAGTTCTTC
>TRBJ2-7|-|TRBV28|-
CASSFLNYEQYF
TGTGCCAGCAGTTTTTTAAACTACGAGCAGTACTTC
>TRBJ1-2|-|TRBV6-1|-
CASSEVGEIGDGYTF
TGTGCCAGCAGTGAAGTTGGGGAGATCGGCGACGGCTACACCTTC
>TRBJ1-1|-|TRBV15|-
CATSRDRGQYEAFF
TGTGCCACCAGCAGAGATCGAGGACAGTACGAAGCTTTCTTT
>TRBJ1-1|-|TRBV19|once
CASTTRVNTEAFF
TGTGCCAGTACAACCAGGGTCAACACTGAAGCTTTCTTT
>TRBJ2-5|-|TRBV6-5|once
CASSWGLQETQYF
TGTGCCAGCAGTTGGGGACTCCAAGAGACCCAGTACTTC
>TRBJ1-5|-|TRBV28|once
CASRTPPGHGLNQPQHF
TGTGCCAGCAGAACCCCCCCAGGACACGGGCTTAATCAGCCCCAGCATTTT
>TRBJ1-2|TRBD1|TRBV30|-
CAWSFTGTGDGYTF
TGTGCCTGGAGTTTTACAGGGACAGGGGACGGCTACACCTTC
>TRBJ2-7|TRBD2|TRBV10-3|once
CAITSGYEQYF
TGTGCCATCACTAGCGGCTACGAGCAGTACTTC
>TRBJ2-1|TRBD1|TRBV9|-
CASSIRDRDYGEFF
TGTGCCAGCAGCATCCGGGACAGGGACTATGGGGAGTTCTTC
>TRBJ2-7|TRBD1|TRBV6-5|-
CASSYTVDRGRDEQYF
TGTGCCAGCAGTTACACCGTAGACAGGGGGAGGGACGAGCAGTACTTC
>TRBJ2-1|TRBD2|TRBV11-3|-
CASSSGLARNEQFF
TGTGCCAGCAGCTCGGGACTAGCGAGGAATGAGCAGTTCTTC
>TRBJ2-7|TRBD1|TRBV5-5|once
CASGVTGISYEQYF
TGTGCCAGCGGGGTGACAGGGATATCCTACGAGCAGTACTTC
>TRBJ2-7|TRBD1|TRBV5-1|-
CASSLGGYSRDRVKEQYF
TGCGCCAGCAGCTTGGGGGGTTACTCCCGGGACAGGGTAAAAGAGCAGTACTTC
>TRBJ2-1|TRBD2|TRBV9|-
CASSGSGRAYNEQFF
TGTGCCAGCAGCGGGAGCGGGAGGGCCTACAATGAGCAGTTCTTC
>TRBJ1-2|-|TRBV5-4|once
CASNRGGTYGYTF
TGTGCCAGCAACCGGGGGGGGACCTATGGCTACACCTTC
>TRBJ2-7|-|TRBV18|-
CASSPRGRTYEQYF
TGTGCCAGCTCACCAAGGGGCCGAACCTACGAGCAGTACTTC
>TRBJ2-5|TRBD1|TRBV7-3|-
CASSPRTGGGETQYF
TGTGCCAGCAGCCCTCGGACAGGGGGCGGGGAGACCCAGTACTTC
>TRBJ2-1|TRBD2|TRBV28|-
CASSGRDIYNEQFF
TGTGCCAGCAGCGGGAGGGATATCTACAATGAGCAGTTCTTC
>TRBJ2-2|-|TRBV7-9|-
CASTRISGRDDTGELFF
TGTGCCAGCACCCGGATCTCCGGCAGGGATGACACCGGGGAGCTGTTTTTT
>TRBJ2-1|TRBD1|TRBV7-3|-
CASSLGDRHYNEQFF
TGTGCCAGCAGCTTAGGGGACAGGCATTACAATGAGCAGTTCTTC
>TRBJ1-3|-|TRBV28|-
CASSPLNLASGNTIYF
TGTGCCAGCAGCCCATTGAACTTAGCCTCTGGAAACACCATATATTTT
>TRBJ1-3|-|TRBV19|-
CASITESSGNTIYF
TGTGCCAGCATTACAGAGAGCTCTGGAAACACCATATATTTT
>TRBJ1-3|-|TRBV9|-
CASSVGVSGNTIYF
TGTGCCAGCAGCGTAGGAGTCTCTGGAAACACCATATATTTT
>TRBJ2-7|-|TRBV19|-
CASRSGLSSYEQYF
TGTGCCAGTAGGAGCGGTCTAAGCTCCTACGAGCAGTACTTC
>TRBJ2-5|TRBD2|TRBV4-2|-
CASSLRTSGSQETQYF
TGTGCCAGCAGCCTCAGGACTAGCGGGAGCCAAGAGACCCAGTACTTC
>TRBJ2-1|-|TRBV5-4|-
CASSFDSNNEQFF
TGTGCCAGCAGCTTTGACTCCAACAATGAGCAGTTCTTC
>TRBJ1-2|TRBD1|TRBV19|once
CASTLGRGIGYTF
TGTGCCAGTACTTTAGGCAGGGGGATTGGCTACACCTTC
>TRBJ2-5|-|TRBV5-1|-
CASSLGVRTDQETQYF
TGCGCCAGCAGCCTGGGGGTGCGGACAGATCAAGAGACCCAGTACTTC
>TRBJ2-5|-|TRBV4-2|-
CASSLGLQETQYF
TGTGCCAGCAGCCTGGGACTTCAAGAGACCCAGTACTTC
>TRBJ1-2|TRBD1|TRBV6-5|-
CASSYEARGQGYTF
TGTGCCAGCAGTTACGAGGCCAGGGGGCAGGGCTACACCTTC
>TRBJ2-2|TRBD1|TRBV7-9|-
CASSLWTGGNTGELFF
TGTGCCAGCAGCCTGTGGACAGGGGGGAACACCGGGGAGCTGTTTTTT
>TRBJ2-4|-|TRBV7-9|-
CASSNLGARYF
TGTGCCAGCAGTAACCTGGGGGCCCGGTACTTC
>TRBJ2-5|TRBD2|TRBV11-1|-
CASSLQTSGGQETQYF
TGTGCCAGCAGCTTACAGACTAGCGGGGGCCAAGAGACCCAGTACTTC
>TRBJ2-1|TRBD1|TRBV4-3|once
CASSLQGARYNEQFF
TGCGCCAGCAGCCTACAGGGGGCTAGGTACAATGAGCAGTTCTTC
>TRBJ2-1|TRBD1|TRBV6-5|-
CASSLTGGTYNEQFF
TGTGCCAGCAGCTTGACAGGGGGCACCTACAATGAGCAGTTCTTC
>TRBJ2-7|-|TRBV10-2|-
CASSVGRMTYEQYF
TGCGCCAGCAGTGTAGGGAGGATGACTTACGAGCAGTACTTC
>TRBJ2-7|TRBD2|TRBV7-9|-
CASSLIAGAGEQYF
TGTGCCAGCAGCTTAATAGCGGGAGCTGGAGAGCAGTACTTC
>TRBJ2-7|-|TRBV2|once
CASILLVDEQYF
TGTGCCAGCATTCTCCTCGTTGACGAGCAGTACTTC
>TRBJ2-7|TRBD1|TRBV27|-
CASGPGQGYEQYF
TGTGCCAGCGGACCGGGACAGGGTTACGAGCAGTACTTC
>TRBJ2-5|TRBD2|TRBV28|-
CASKSGTSGLKETQYF
TGTGCCAGCAAGAGTGGGACTAGCGGGTTGAAAGAGACCCAGTACTTC
>TRBJ1-2|-|TRBV29-1|-
CSAATDIGYTF
TGCAGCGCGGCGACAGATATCGGCTACACCTTC
>TRBJ2-7|TRBD2|TRBV19|-
CASSRTSELEQYF
TGTGCCAGTAGTCGGACTAGCGAATTAGAGCAGTACTTC
>TRBJ2-5|-|TRBV30|-
CAWSVLETQYF
TGTGCCTGGAGTGTACTTGAGACCCAGTACTTC
>TRBJ1-2|-|TRBV5-1|-
CASRTLSPGQLARLANYGYTF
TGCGCCAGCAGGACCTTGTCACCTGGACAGCTTGCCAGATTAGCTAACTATGGCTACACCTTC
>TRBJ2-7|-|TRBV9|-
CASSVSSGSSYEQYF
TGTGCCAGCAGCGTATCCAGCGGTAGCTCCTACGAGCAGTACTTC